A selection of T cell receptor beta chains follows, all from one sample in a study of blood T cell repertoires in COVID-19. This table comes from immunoSEQ multiplex PCR, and its TCRdb copy is limited to in-frame clones, with some not included. The sample records roughly 300,000 clones, 80% to 95% being singletons. The sequenced sample was PBMCs or T cells enriched from blood (not recorded which). All receptors derive from a woman aged 25 to 39 who had recovered from COVID-19. The CDR3 runs from the conserved cysteine through the conserved F or W. The order of the fields is J gene, D gene, clone size, V gene, CDR3 DNA, CDR3 protein. A D gene is named only where the DNA matches it firmly. The listing skips clone size in some rows; elsewhere it reads once, few, many or a size class.

>TRBJ2-7|TRBD2|-|TRBV19
TGTGCCAGTAGTCCGACGACTAGCGGAGTCTACGAGCAGTACTTC
CASSPTTSGVYEQYF
>TRBJ1-2|-|-|TRBV24-1
TGTGCCACCAGCGAAACAGGGAAAGTTGATGGCTACACCTTC
CATSETGKVDGYTF
>TRBJ2-7|TRBD1|-|TRBV7-2
TGTGCCAGCAGCCACACGGGACAGGGTATCACCTACGAGCAGTACTTC
CASSHTGQGITYEQYF
>TRBJ2-7|-|-|TRBV28
TGTGCCAGCAGTTTGGGGGGGCAGGCGACCTACGAGCAGTACTTC
CASSLGGQATYEQYF
>TRBJ1-2|-|-|TRBV2
TGTGCCAGCAGTTCCTACGTCACAGGGCTGAGCTATGGCTACACCTTC
CASSSYVTGLSYGYTF
>TRBJ1-1|-|-|TRBV5-4
TGTGCCAGCAGCCAGCGGGTCGCGAACACTGAAGCTTTCTTT
CASSQRVANTEAFF
>TRBJ1-5|TRBD1|-|TRBV7-3
TGTGCCAGCAAATTCGCAGGGGGAGCAAGTCAGCCCCAGCATTTT
CASKFAGGASQPQHF
>TRBJ1-5|-|-|TRBV19
TGTGCCAGTAGTATCCCCCCAGACACTAGCAATCAGCCCCAGCATTTT
CASSIPPDTSNQPQHF
>TRBJ2-7|TRBD1|-|TRBV28
TGTGCCACCGAGGACAGGGGCAAAGGAGGTACCTACGAGCAGTACTTC
CATEDRGKGGTYEQYF
>TRBJ1-2|TRBD1|-|TRBV6-5
TGTGCCAGCAGTCCCGGGACAGGACGCTATGGCTACACCTTC
CASSPGTGRYGYTF
>TRBJ2-2|-|-|TRBV19
TGTGCCAGTAGTATAGTGGGCTTTAGCGAGGCGAACACCGGGGAGCTGTTTTTT
CASSIVGFSEANTGELFF
>TRBJ2-7|-|-|TRBV7-3
TGTGCCAGCAGCCTTGCGGACGAGCAGTACTTC
CASSLADEQYF
>TRBJ2-1|TRBD2|-|TRBV6-6
TGTGCCAGCAGTTATTCGACTAGCGGGAGAGGTAATGAGCAGTTCTTC
CASSYSTSGRGNEQFF
>TRBJ2-7|-|-|TRBV28
TGTGCCAGCAGACTTACTGGTACCTACGAGCAGTACTTC
CASRLTGTYEQYF
>TRBJ1-1|-|-|TRBV3-1/TRBV3-2
TGTGCCAGCAGCCCACGGGTGGACACTGAAGCTTTCTTT
CASSPRVDTEAFF
>TRBJ2-7|TRBD1|-|TRBV29-1
TGCAGCGCCACGGGACAGGGACTGAACGAGCAGTACTTC
CSATGQGLNEQYF
>TRBJ1-1|-|-|TRBV6-9
TGTGCCAGCAGTTACAGCCAGGGTCCCACTGAAGCTTTCTTT
CASSYSQGPTEAFF
>TRBJ2-1|TRBD2|few|TRBV11-2
TGTGCCAGCAGCTTAGGGACTAGCGGGACGGCCGGGCAGTTCTTC
CASSLGTSGTAGQFF
>TRBJ2-1|TRBD1|-|TRBV29-1
TGCAGCGCTGACCGGGGACAGGGGGCGAATGAGCAGTTCTTC
CSADRGQGANEQFF
>TRBJ1-2|-|-|TRBV2
TGTGCCAGCAGTCCTAGACTGGGAGCTAACTATGGCTACACCTTC
CASSPRLGANYGYTF
>TRBJ2-1|-|-|TRBV5-5
TGTGCCAGCAGCTTGCCACAGAACAATGAGCAGTTCTTC
CASSLPQNNEQFF
>TRBJ2-3|-|-|TRBV4-3
TGCGCCAGCAGCAATCGTCCGGGAGCCTTGCACGATACGCAGTATTTT
CASSNRPGALHDTQYF
>TRBJ2-5|-|-|TRBV20-1
TGCAGTGCTAGTTGGAGTCAAGAGACCCAGTACTTC
CSASWSQETQYF
>TRBJ2-1|-|-|TRBV19
TGTGCCAGTAGTATCTACAGGGAAGGGAATGAGCAGTTCTTC
CASSIYREGNEQFF
>TRBJ2-3|-|-|TRBV19
TGTGCCAGTAAGAAGAGCGGTAGCGGCACCACAGATACGCAGTATTTT
CASKKSGSGTTDTQYF
>TRBJ2-7|TRBD2|-|TRBV9
TGTGCCAGCAGCGCGGGACTAGTGGGAGCCGAGCAGTACTTC
CASSAGLVGAEQYF
>TRBJ2-3|-|-|TRBV24-1
TGTGCCACCAGTGATTTGCAAGGACAGCTGGGGAATACGCAGTATTTT
CATSDLQGQLGNTQYF
>TRBJ1-1|-|-|TRBV7-9
TGTGCCAGCAGTCCCACATTGAACACTGAAGCTTTCTTT
CASSPTLNTEAFF